Following are 7 T cell receptor beta chains from one sample sequenced in a study of blood T cell repertoires in COVID-19. Some clones are missing from TCRdb's copy, which holds only in-frame ones; the method was immunoSEQ multiplex PCR. The sample comprises more than 110,000 clones, 70% to 85% of which are singletons, and 8% to 10% rests with the top ten. Sequencing used peripheral blood. The receptors derive from a woman of 80 years or more in a cohort sampled during active or convalescent COVID-19.

The chain uses TRBV10-3 and TRBJ2-5; TRBD2 aligns across 10 bases. Per the germline V gene, CDR1 is ENHRY and CDR2 is SYGVKD. With 3 bases clipped from V and 2 bases from J, the junction kept 3 bases outside the gene matches. CDR3 length: 15 residues. CDR3 loop: CAISDGAGGQETQYF. DNA for the CDR3: TGTGCCATCAGTGATGGAGCGGGGGGGCAAGAGACCCAGTACTTC.

The V call is TRBV7-2, the J call TRBJ2-7, with 10 bases that match TRBD2. The CDR3 covers 15 residues. The ends lost 2 bases at V and 5 bases at J; junction bases unmatched: 6. Germline-derived CDR1 and CDR2 are SGHTA and FQGNSA. The CDR3: CASSLTAGGQNEQYV. DNA for the CDR3: TGTGCCAGCAGCTTAACAGCGGGGGGGCAAAACGAGCAGTACGTC.

CDR3 sequence (DNA): TGTGCCAGCAGTTTTAGCGGGATTAGCACAGATACGCAGTATTTT. It is translated as CASSFSGISTDTQYF. V usage is TRBV7-2 and J usage is TRBJ2-3, with 8 bases fitting TRBD2. This CDR3 comprises 15 residues. V trimming: 6 bases; J trimming: 0 bases; junction bases outside the gene matches: 5. CDR1 and CDR2 (germline): SGHTA, FQGNSA.

The chain recombines TRBV6-2 or TRBV6-3 with TRBJ2-5; 10 bases are shared with TRBD2. The CDR3 spans 16 residues. Germline V CDR1 and CDR2: MNHEY, SVGEGT. Unmatched junction bases numbered 10, after V lost 5 bases and J lost 4 bases. The CDR3 nucleotides read TGTGCCAGCAGTCCCGGGACTAGCGATTTTAGAGAGACCCAGTACTTC. It codes for CASSPGTSDFRETQYF.

This rearrangement joins TRBV5-6 to TRBJ2-5; 8 bases map to TRBD1. CDR1 and CDR2 from the germline V gene are SGHDT and YYEEEE. This CDR3 region has 15 residues. Trimming cost V 0 bases and J 5 bases; bases outside gene matches: 6. CDR3 amino acids: CASSLAGGLFETQYF. The CDR3 DNA reads TGTGCCAGCAGCTTGGCAGGGGGCTTGTTTGAGACCCAGTACTTC.

This clone was seen more than once but under ten times. V is TRBV5-1 and J is TRBJ1-5, with 8 bases lining up with TRBD1. The germline V gene encodes CDR1 SGHRS and CDR2 YFSETQ. CDR3 length: 16 residues. Losses at the gene ends were 0 bases for V and 0 bases for J; bases not matched to a gene: 2. The CDR3 DNA reads as TGCGCCAGCAGCTTGGGGACAGGGAATAGCAATCAGCCCCAGCATTTT. Translating gives CASSLGTGNSNQPQHF.

The chain combines TRBV6-1 with TRBJ2-5; 9 bases are shared with TRBD2. Germline lookup yields CDR1 MNHNS and CDR2 SASEGT. CDR3 length: 16 amino acids. The V segment lost 2 bases and the J segment 5 bases; nucleotides outside the gene matches: 9. CDR3 bases: TGTGCCAGCAGTGAAAGAGGGCGGGGGGGAGTCGAGACCCAGTACTTC. This encodes CASSERGRGGVETQYF.